This T cell receptor beta chain emerged from a study of shared clonotypes between healthy human individuals (dated by TCRdb to the early 2020s). For the wider study: The cohort comprised a couple of women and three men aged 18 to 49 years. Per donor, three plates each were used for CD4 naive and CD4 memory, two for CD8 naive, and one for CD8 memory. The study deeply sequenced blood TCR repertoires of five healthy adults to estimate repertoire size and the extent of clonotype sharing between individuals. Libraries were prepared and TCR repertoires were sequenced by different laboratories using diverse techniques, in order to increase sequencing depth and limit assay-specific biases. Between about 0.9 and 10 billion PBMCs per donor were obtained by leukapheresis.

The donors were healthy, HIV-negative adults with no recently reported acute infections or vaccinations. All donors were Caucasian adults living in Nashville, Tennessee, USA. CD4+ T cells were enriched by magnetic negative selection; naive cells were then positively selected on CD45RA, and the negative fraction formed the memory subset. After blood collection by leukapheresis, PBMCs were isolated using Ficoll-Histopaque density gradient centrifugation and then cryopreserved in the vapor phase of liquid nitrogen. Purity and quantity of every magnetically sorted T cell population were checked by analytical flow cytometry. Genomic DNA was isolated from each sorted fraction and quantified by UV absorbance on a Nanodrop 2000c. TCR CDR3 regions were amplified from genomic DNA by multiplex PCR using the deep immunoSEQ assay. For each cell subset, the extracted genomic DNA was distributed evenly across all wells of several immunoSEQ 96-well plates, and each plate served as one replicate. Each replicate PCR for sorted subsets received 200 ng genomic DNA, equal to around 32,000 T cell genomes. Purified libraries were measured with a Qubit 3.0 fluorometer, size-checked on a Bioanalyzer 2100, and measured again with the KAPA Library Quantification kit. A separate single-read 150-cycle Illumina NextSeq 550 flow cell was used to sequence each immunoSEQ 96-well plate. The original methods were these. Because the immunoSEQ output included only junctional sequences and no quality scores, the filtering could not be the same as the filtering used for full-length reads. Sequences were annotated with PyIR, a Python wrapper for IgBLAST v1.9, and V/J genes and CDR3 were assigned using IMGT germline references. Reads were filtered out if the reads had weak V/J assignments (E-value above 1e-6), no CDR3, stop codons, out-of-frame junctions, or ambiguous translated residues. V3J clonotypes were defined by identical inferred V gene, J gene, and CDR3 amino acid sequence. Percentage overlap between repertoires was calculated by dividing the number of shared unique clonotypes by the size of the smaller repertoire. Richness of each repertoire was evaluated using RTK rarefaction, the Chao1 estimator, and Recon v2.1 estimates of unobserved clonotypes. OLGA was used to compute generation probabilities for all TCRbeta clonotypes that the gDNA method yielded from a few donors. What TCRdb holds here is the immuneACCESS table cut down to in-frame rearrangements. Part of the clones is not present; checked against another copy, under half of the missing clones reflect an unresolved V gene, and the others are unexplained. The V and J calls and the clone size are those of that table, but D and trimming were determined from the DNA. The sample table contains around 700,000 clones; only one count was recorded for roughly 72% of them. The ten most abundant clones make up 1.5% to 2% of the sample.

Concerning this clone: The specificity of this receptor is unknown. It has no much larger one-base neighbor in the sample; base qualities were not kept.

Study-level results and caveats: Only blood was sampled, and tissue TCR repertoires likely differ from those in blood. Sharing across a few donors was observed for around 5% of naive CD4, over 3% of naive CD8, 2% to 2.5% of memory CD4, and roughly 0.4% of memory CD8 clonotypes. The genetic and exposure-history diversity represented was limited by the small number of donors. Naive subsets generally had larger estimated clonotype richness than memory subsets. Incomplete sequencing was indicated by rarefaction of sorted-subset datasets, despite the large sequencing depth. Pairwise subsampling indicated that sequencing depth was expected to affect the degree of clonotype sharing among donors. Higher generation probabilities were observed for clonotypes shared by all four sorted-subset donors than for non-shared clonotypes.

The sequence derives from a woman aged 25 to 39 in good health. Specimen: memory CD4+ T cells sorted from blood. According to the study, the label for this sample's cell subset or site signals: CD45RA-negative fraction.

Here the CDR3 is given as CASSDSIGGPYEQYF. The sequence in DNA is TGTGCCAGCAGCGACTCTATCGGAGGGCCCTACGAGCAGTACTTC. In this chain, TRBV11-2 is recombined with TRBJ2-7; TRBD2 could be the D gene, as 6 bases match. The CDR3 sequence holds 15 residues, the cysteine and phenylalanine included. Only the CDR3 DNA is retained, 45 bases long and in frame from the first base. At the junction V is shortened by 5 bases and J by 2 bases, with 16 bases in between. CDR1 SGHAT and CDR2 FQNNGV are derived from the germline V gene.